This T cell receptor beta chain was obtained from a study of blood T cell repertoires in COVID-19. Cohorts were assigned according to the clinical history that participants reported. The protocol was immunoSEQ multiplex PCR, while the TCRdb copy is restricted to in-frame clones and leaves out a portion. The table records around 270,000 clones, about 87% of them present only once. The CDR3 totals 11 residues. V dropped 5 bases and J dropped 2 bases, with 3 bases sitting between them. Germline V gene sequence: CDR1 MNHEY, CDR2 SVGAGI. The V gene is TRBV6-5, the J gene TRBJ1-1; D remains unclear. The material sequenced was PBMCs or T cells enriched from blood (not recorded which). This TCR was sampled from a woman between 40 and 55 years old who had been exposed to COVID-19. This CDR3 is CASSRNTEAFF. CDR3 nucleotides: TGTGCCAGCAGTCGTAACACTGAAGCTTTCTTT.